The next 26 T cell receptor beta chains were all read from a single sample in a study of T cell changes during pregnancy in multiple sclerosis. The protocol was immunoSEQ multiplex PCR, while the TCRdb copy is restricted to in-frame clones and leaves out a portion. Among 80,000 or so clones listed, nearly 95% were seen once. The material was peripheral blood, obtained in the second trimester of pregnancy. The receptors shown here come from a female donor in good health, enrolled as a control in a pregnancy study.

This sequence joins TRBV14 and TRBJ1-2; 11 nucleotides line up with TRBD1. From germline, CDR1 is SGHDN and CDR2 FVKESK. This CDR3 has 15 amino acids. V lost 3 bases to trimming and J lost 6 bases; unmatched junction nucleotides: 6. The CDR3 coding sequence is TGTGCCAGCAGCCAGGTGGACAGGGGGCTGGATGGCTACACCTTC. Its protein product is CASSQVDRGLDGYTF.

This clone appeared a few times. The genes are TRBV7-8 and TRBJ2-7; D possibly corresponds to TRBD2 (7 bases). Germline assignment: CDR1 SGHVS and CDR2 FQNEAQ. V was shortened by 4 bases and J by 1 base, with 14 bases between the two germline ends. CDR3 length: 15 residues. The CDR3 nucleotides read TGTGCCAGCAGCTGGGGGGGGCCATTATCCTACGAGCAGTACTTC. Translating gives CASSWGGPLSYEQYF.

The chain carries TRBV6-5 and TRBJ2-1, with D possibly TRBD2 on 6 matching bases. Trimming left V 0 bases short and J 11 bases short, with 14 bases between. Germline V CDR1 and CDR2: MNHEY, SVGAGI. The CDR3 runs 14 residues. CDR3: CASSYSPGAGQQFF. The CDR3 region has the DNA TGTGCCAGCAGTTACTCCCCCGGGGCGGGGCAGCAGTTCTTC.

The chain carries TRBV28 and TRBJ1-4; no reliable D call. The germline V and J ends were trimmed by 3 bases and 0 bases, with 20 bases remaining between them. Germline values: CDR1 MDHEN, CDR2 SYDVKM. CDR3 length: 19 amino acids. The CDR3 DNA sequence: TGTGCCAGCAGTTTTAGCTCTACGGTCGGAGGGTCAACTAATGAAAAACTGTTTTTT. It yields the protein CASSFSSTVGGSTNEKLFF.

The chain recombines TRBV30 with TRBJ1-4; D call uncertain. Germline lookup yields CDR1 GTSNPN and CDR2 SVGIG (reference sequence). This CDR3 is 14 amino acids long. Trimming removed 8 bases from V and 1 base from J, with 14 bases in between. DNA of the CDR3: TGTGCCGTAGCTATTCCGGGAACTAATGAAAAACTGTTTTTT. Amino acids: CAVAIPGTNEKLFF.

V gene TRBV28 combines with J gene TRBJ1-5, with 7 bases aligning to TRBD1. The germline V gene has CDR1 MDHEN and CDR2 SYDVKM. The length of the CDR3 is 14 residues. The trim removed 4 bases at V and 4 bases at J, leaving 4 bases unmatched. The chain's CDR3 is CASSYRGWNQPQHF. CDR3 DNA: TGTGCCAGCAGTTACAGGGGTTGGAATCAGCCCCAGCATTTT.

The chain has TRBV6-6 and TRBJ1-2, with 9 nucleotides matching TRBD1. The CDR3 contains 12 residues. J gave up 6 bases and V 6 bases, and 2 bases lay outside the gene matches. From germline, CDR1 is MNHNY and CDR2 SVGAGI (reference sequence). CDR3 residues: CASSRQGDGYTF. CDR3 in DNA: TGTGCCAGCAGCCGACAGGGGGATGGCTACACCTTC.

In this sample, this clone turned up once. The genes are TRBV30 and TRBJ2-2; TRBD2 agrees at 9 bases. Trimming took 3 bases from V and 1 from J; bases not matched to a gene: 0. Germline values: CDR1 GTSNPN, CDR2 SVGIG (reference sequence). The CDR3 runs to 14 residues. CDR3 residues: CAWRLAGNTGELFF. The CDR3 nucleotides read TGTGCCTGGAGACTAGCGGGGAACACCGGGGAGCTGTTTTTT. Full variable domain (missing parts from reference TRBV30 and TRBJ2-2): SQTIHQWPATLVQPVGSPLSLECTVEGTSNPNLYWYRQAAGRGLQLLFYSVGIGQISSEVPQNLSASRPQDRQFILSSKKLLLSDSGFYLCAWRLAGNTGELFFGEGSRLTVL.

The chain employs TRBV28 and TRBJ2-7; tentatively, D is TRBD2 (6 bases). V lost 2 bases and J 3 bases, leaving 17 bases between the germline ends. This CDR3 spans 16 amino acids. In germline, CDR1 is MDHEN, CDR2 SYDVKM. CDR3: CASSLNVIGRDYEQYF. The CDR3 DNA reads TGTGCCAGCAGTTTAAACGTTATCGGGCGGGACTACGAGCAGTACTTC.

The DNA for the CDR3 is TGCAGCGTTGCGGGGGGTGGGGGCGAGACCCAGTACTTC. Its protein is CSVAGGGGETQYF. The V call is TRBV29-1, the J call TRBJ2-5, with a tentative D call TRBD2 (7 bases). CDR1 and CDR2 (germline): SQVTM, ANQGSEA. The CDR3 runs to 13 residues. V was pared by 4 bases and J by 5 bases, with 14 bases between.

The rearrangement joins TRBV19 to TRBJ2-7, with TRBD1 identical over 8 bases. The CDR3 contains 14 residues. Germline lookup yields CDR1 LNHDA and CDR2 SQIVND (reference sequence). V trimming: 5 bases; J trimming: 1 base; junction bases outside the gene matches: 4. For the CDR3, the DNA is TGTGCCAGTAGTGCCCGGACAGGGTCCTACGAGCAGTACTTC. Its protein is CASSARTGSYEQYF.

The chain joins TRBV6-5 to TRBJ2-1; D may be TRBD1 (6 bases). CDR3 length: 15 amino acids. Germline lookup yields CDR1 MNHEY and CDR2 SVGAGI. Trimming took 3 bases from V and 5 from J, leaving 14 bases between them. The DNA for the CDR3 is TGTGCCAGCAGTTATCGGGACACGACAAACAATGAGCAGTTCTTC. Amino acids: CASSYRDTTNNEQFF.

V is TRBV10-3 and J is TRBJ1-1, with 10 bases matching TRBD1. This CDR3 spans 14 amino acids. The germline V gene has CDR1 ENHRY and CDR2 SYGVKD. With 7 bases clipped from V and 5 bases from J, the junction kept 7 bases outside the gene matches. The CDR3: CAINDRGRGTEAFF. CDR3 bases: TGTGCCATCAACGACAGGGGGCGAGGGACTGAAGCTTTCTTT.

V is TRBV5-1 and J is TRBJ2-1, with D unclear. V lost 5 bases and J 8 bases, leaving 14 bases between the germline ends. The CDR3 has 13 amino acids. In germline, CDR1 is SGHRS, CDR2 YFSETQ. In DNA, the CDR3 is TGCGCCAGCAGAGCCGGGTTTACGGATGAGCAGTTCTTC. It encodes CASRAGFTDEQFF.

In nucleotides, the CDR3 is TGTGCCAGCAGTGTTGGGACTAGCGGGGACTACGAGCAGTACTTC. This codes for CASSVGTSGDYEQYF. This chain links TRBV27 with TRBJ2-7; 13 bases are shared with TRBD2. This CDR3 has 15 residues. CDR1 and CDR2 (germline): MNHEY, SMNVEV (reference sequence). Germline trimming cut 5 bases from V and 3 bases from J; bases unmatched to any gene: 4.

The chain is built from TRBV2 and TRBJ1-5, with 10 positions matching TRBD1. Trimming took 6 bases from V and 7 from J; bases not matched to a gene: 6. Germline lookup yields CDR1 SNHLY and CDR2 FYNNEI. The CDR3 totals 14 residues. Here the CDR3 DNA reads TGTGCCAGCAGCGACAGGGGGCGCCGGCAGCCCCAGCATTTT. Its translation is CASSDRGRRQPQHF.

The chain couples TRBV29-1 to TRBJ2-7; 8 bases fit TRBD2. Trimming took 7 bases from V and 4 from J; bases not matched to a gene: 3. Looked up from germline, CDR1 is SQVTM and CDR2 is ANQGSEA. CDR3 length: 11 amino acids. This CDR3 reads CSAGGAYEQYF. CDR3 sequence (DNA): TGCAGCGCGGGGGGGGCTTACGAGCAGTACTTC.

The rearrangement links TRBV5-1 to TRBJ1-3; the match to TRBD1 covers 8 bases. With V trimmed by 5 bases and J by 2 bases, 3 bases remained unmatched. The CDR3 covers 14 residues. From germline, CDR1 is SGHRS and CDR2 YFSETQ. The CDR3 here is CASRSTGAGNTIYF. CDR3 coding DNA: TGCGCCAGCAGATCGACAGGGGCTGGAAACACCATATATTTT.

This chain connects TRBV11-2 to TRBJ2-1; the D is unclear. Germline CDR1 reads SGHAT; CDR2 reads FQNNGV. This CDR3 contains 16 residues. V gave up 1 base and J gave up 8 bases, with 18 bases separating them. CDR3 nucleotides: TGTGCCAGCAGCTTAGTAGAGGTAGAGGTAATGGATGAGCAGTTCTTC. Its translation is CASSLVEVEVMDEQFF.

The V call is TRBV10-3, the J call TRBJ2-1; TRBD2 might be the D (6 bases). CDR1 ENHRY and CDR2 SYGVKD come from the germline V gene. V lost 4 bases and J 9 bases, leaving 19 bases between the germline ends. The CDR3 consists of 15 residues. CDR3 DNA sequence: TGTGCCATCAGTGGGGTAGCGGTGGGGTATGGTGAGCAGTTCTTC. Translation gives CAISGVAVGYGEQFF.

The chain employs TRBV5-1 and TRBJ2-2, with 7 bases fitting TRBD1. This CDR3 has 14 amino acids. Trimming cost V 3 bases and J 1 base; bases outside gene matches: 0. The germline V gene encodes CDR1 SGHRS and CDR2 YFSETQ. The CDR3 DNA sequence: TGCGCCAGCAGCTGGACAGGGAACACCGGGGAGCTGTTTTTT. The encoded protein is CASSWTGNTGELFF.

This clone was detected only once. The chain joins TRBV2 to TRBJ1-3; 9 bases agree with TRBD1. This CDR3 comprises 14 residues. The V and J ends lost 6 bases and 4 bases, in that order; junction bases with no gene match: 4. Germline V gives CDR1 SNHLY, CDR2 FYNNEI. The CDR3 loop reads CASSDRGNGNTIYF. CDR3 DNA: TGTGCCAGCAGCGACAGGGGGAACGGAAACACCATATATTTT.

This clone was seen once. This sample includes further DNA sequences coding for the same CDR3. The chain is built from TRBV19 and TRBJ2-1, with D perhaps TRBD1 (5 bases). Germline CDR1 and CDR2: LNHDA and SQIVND (reference sequence). V was shortened by 5 bases and J by 0 bases, with 11 bases between the two germline ends. The CDR3 loop spans 15 amino acids. The CDR3 here is CASSQGPSSYNEQFF. The CDR3 DNA is TGTGCCAGTAGTCAGGGTCCCAGCTCCTACAATGAGCAGTTCTTC.

On this clone itself: Other DNA variants within this sample encode the same CDR3. DNA of the CDR3: TGTGCCATCGGGACATCGAGCTCCTACAATGAGCAGTTCTTC. It translates to CAIGTSSSYNEQFF. This chain connects TRBV10-3 to TRBJ2-1; a weak D match, TRBD1 (6 bases). Germline CDR1 reads ENHRY; CDR2 reads SYGVKD. The V gene lost 8 bases and the J gene lost 0 bases, with 11 bases spanning the gap. This CDR3 spans 14 amino acids.

The V gene is TRBV25-1, the J gene TRBJ2-1, with TRBD2 as a possible D gene (6 bases). Germline V gene sequence: CDR1 MGHDK, CDR2 SYGVNS. The CDR3 sequence is 15 residues long. Trimming cost V 2 bases and J 9 bases, with 17 bases left between them. CDR3 residues: CASSELRLGWAEQFF. In nucleotides, the CDR3 is TGTGCCAGCAGTGAACTAAGACTAGGATGGGCTGAGCAGTTCTTC.

This clone appeared a few times. The chain employs TRBV6-1 and TRBJ1-2; D unclear. This CDR3 region has 12 residues. The V gene lost 2 bases and the J gene lost 5 bases, with 6 bases spanning the gap. In germline, CDR1 is MNHNS, CDR2 SASEGT. CDR3 protein: CASSEPQYGYTF. CDR3 DNA: TGTGCCAGCAGTGAACCCCAGTATGGCTACACCTTC.